Presented here are 20 T cell receptor beta chains from one specimen sequenced in a study of early T cells in non-severe SARS-CoV-2 infection. MiXCR was run by TCRdb on the 5' RACE reads, yielding one entry per CDR3 protein. The data contain tens of thousands of distinct CDR3 sequences, approximately 4.8% of them singletons. Sequenced: whole blood. The source of these receptors is an adult who was a healthcare worker with PCR-confirmed SARS-CoV-2 infection or an uninfected control (not recorded which).

The sample holds many counts of this clonotype. This rearrangement joins TRBV29-1 to TRBJ1-1; 8 bases are shared with TRBD1. Germline V CDR1 and CDR2: SQVTM, ANQGSEA. Unmatched junction bases numbered 7, after V lost 6 bases and J lost 4 bases. CDR3 length: 13 amino acids. The CDR3 sequence: CSVYTGQGTEAFF. The CDR3 DNA reads as TGCAGCGTATACACTGGACAGGGCACTGAAGCTTTCTTT.

There are many counts of this clonotype. The chain employs TRBV7-2 and TRBJ1-2; a possible D gene is TRBD1 (5 bases). This CDR3 is built from 18 residues. Looked up from germline, CDR1 is SGHTA and CDR2 is FQGNSA. V lost 0 bases and J lost 3, with 20 bases in between. This CDR3 is CASSLASNRGAGDYGYTF. The CDR3, as DNA: TGTGCCAGCAGCTTAGCCTCGAATCGAGGGGCCGGGGACTATGGCTACACCTTC. The full variable domain, with the rest looked up from reference TRBV7-2 and TRBJ1-2, is GAGVSQSPSNKVTEKGKDVELRCDPISGHTALYWYRQSLGQGLEFLIYFQGNSAPDKSGLPSDRFSAERTGGSVSTLTIQRTQQEDSAVYLCASSLASNRGAGDYGYTFGSGTRLTVV.

This clonotype has at least ten counts. The gene calls are TRBV5-1 and TRBJ1-4; TRBD1 matches at 9 bases. The V gene end was trimmed by 4 bases and the J gene end by 7 bases; junction bases not matched to a gene: 8. CDR3 length: 15 amino acids. In germline, CDR1 is SGHRS, CDR2 YFSETQ. CDR3 DNA sequence: TGCGCCAGCAGCCTCACCGGGACAGGGAGTGAAAAACTGTTTTTT. Residues: CASSLTGTGSEKLFF.

This clonotype was seen at least ten times. The chain couples TRBV11-2 to TRBJ2-5; D perhaps matches TRBD1 (5 bases). Germline CDR1 SGHAT, CDR2 FQNNGV. This CDR3 spans 13 amino acids. V was trimmed by 5 bases and J by 2 bases, leaving 9 bases between them. CDR3 in DNA: TGTGCCAGCAGCCCCGACAGACAAGAGACCCAGTACTTC. Amino acid sequence: CASSPDRQETQYF.

This clonotype has ten or more counts. This chain joins TRBV5-1 and TRBJ2-3; D is perhaps TRBD1 (8 bases). Germline CDR1 SGHRS, CDR2 YFSETQ. The CDR3 consists of 16 residues. Trimming removed 4 bases at V and 2 bases at J, with 17 bases between. The DNA for the CDR3 is TGCGCCAGCAGCCAGACAGGGGAGGGGGCCACAGATACGCAGTATTTT. Protein sequence: CASSQTGEGATDTQYF.

This clonotype appeared many times. The chain recombines TRBV6-1 with TRBJ2-1; D possibly matches TRBD1 or TRBD2 (7 bases each). Germline V CDR1 and CDR2: MNHNS, SASEGT. The CDR3 is 15 amino acids. Trimming removed 6 bases at V and 4 bases at J, with 16 bases between. The CDR3 region is CASRSDREGYNEQFF. CDR3 nucleotides: TGTGCCAGCAGAAGTGACAGGGAGGGGTACAATGAGCAGTTCTTC.

This clonotype was seen ten or more times. V gene TRBV30 combines with J gene TRBJ2-2; D is uncertain. CDR1 and CDR2 (germline): GTSNPN, SVGIG (reference sequence). This CDR3 spans 12 amino acids. V lost 3 bases to trimming and J lost 7 bases, with 9 bases between them. The CDR3 coding sequence is TGTGCCTGGAGCGGAGAAATCGGGGAGCTGTTTTTT. Translation gives CAWSGEIGELFF. Filled out from reference TRBV30 and TRBJ2-2, the complete variable domain reads SQTIHQWPATLVQPVGSPLSLECTVEGTSNPNLYWYRQAAGRGLQLLFYSVGIGQISSEVPQNLSASRPQDRQFILSSKKLLLSDSGFYLCAWSGEIGELFFGEGSRLTVL.

This clonotype was found many times. The junction and the germline gene differ at one end; a read error may be behind it. The chain employs TRBV20-1 and TRBJ1-3; tentative D call: TRBD1 (6 bases). Germline CDR1 and CDR2: DFQATT and SNEGSKA (reference sequence). There are 13 residues in the CDR3. CDR3 sequence reads: CSARTGSENTIYF. Here the CDR3 DNA reads TGCAGTGCTCGTACAGGGTCTGAAAACACCATATATTTT.

The sample holds many counts of this clonotype. The CDR3 spells CASRRDGNSPPNYGYTF. CDR3 sequence (DNA): TGTGCCAGCAGACGGGACGGCAACTCACCTCCCAACTATGGCTACACCTTC. The chain couples TRBV6-4 to TRBJ1-2; possible D gene TRBD1, 5 bases. CDR3 length equals 17 residues. Per the germline V gene, CDR1 is MRHNA and CDR2 is SNTAGT. Trimming removed 6 bases at V and 2 bases at J, with 22 bases between.

This clonotype was seen repeatedly, ten times or more. The chain has TRBV19 and TRBJ2-2; D perhaps matches TRBD2 (6 bases). Trimming cost V 4 bases and J 3 bases, with 15 bases left between them. In germline, CDR1 is LNHDA, CDR2 SQIVND (reference sequence). The CDR3 spans 16 residues. The CDR3 reads CASSSQTRPHTGELFF. Here the CDR3 DNA reads TGTGCCAGTAGTAGCCAGACTAGACCCCACACCGGGGAGCTGTTTTTT.

This clonotype was seen repeatedly, ten times or more. The chain joins TRBV20-1 to TRBJ2-5, with 10 bases that match TRBD2. V trimming: 6 bases; J trimming: 3 bases; junction bases outside the gene matches: 4. Germline V lookup: CDR1 DFQATT, CDR2 SNEGSKA (reference sequence). This CDR3 has 13 amino acids. DNA for the CDR3: TGCAGTGCCCTTACTAGCGGGGAAGAGACCCAGTACTTC. Translation: CSALTSGEETQYF.

At least ten counts were recorded for this clonotype. The rearrangement joins TRBV3-1 to TRBJ2-7; 7 bases fit TRBD1. Germline-derived CDR1 and CDR2 are LGHDT and YNNKEL (reference sequence). The CDR3 runs to 16 residues. J gave up 0 bases and V 1 base, and 6 bases lay outside the gene matches. CDR3: CASSQGWAGGSYEQYF. The CDR3 DNA follows: TGTGCCAGCAGCCAAGGTTGGGCAGGGGGCTCCTACGAGCAGTACTTC.

This clonotype was detected many times. The chain joins TRBV11-2 to TRBJ1-4; D remains ambiguous. This CDR3 has 16 amino acids. From germline, CDR1 is SGHAT and CDR2 FQNNGV. V was cut by 4 bases and J by 1 base, with 13 bases left in between. CDR3 sequence (DNA): TGTGCCAGCAGCTCCACCCCGTTGGGAACTAATGAAAAACTGTTTTTT. Protein: CASSSTPLGTNEKLFF.

This clonotype has a count of ten or more. This chain uses TRBV7-9 with TRBJ2-5; D may be TRBD1 (6 bases). Trimming cost V 1 base and J 5 bases, with 14 bases left between them. CDR3 length: 15 amino acids. Germline V lookup: CDR1 SEHNR, CDR2 FQNEAQ (reference sequence). The CDR3 region has the DNA TGTGCCAGCAGCTTAGAAGCAGGGGTTGGGGAGACCCAGTACTTC. Its protein is CASSLEAGVGETQYF.

This clonotype was seen ten or more times. The rearrangement uses TRBV12-3 or TRBV12-4 and TRBJ1-2; 7 nucleotides line up with TRBD1. The CDR3 contains 13 residues. The V segment lost 6 bases and the J segment 7 bases; nucleotides outside the gene matches: 8. The CDR3 region is CASSLRDSSGYTF. The CDR3 bases are TGTGCCAGCAGCCTTCGGGACAGTTCTGGCTACACCTTC.

This clonotype was seen at least ten times. The V and J genes are TRBV28 and TRBJ2-5; D is possibly TRBD1 (5 bases). Germline V gene data show CDR1 as MDHEN and CDR2 as SYDVKM. The CDR3 spans 12 residues. V was trimmed by 7 bases and J by 7 bases, leaving 13 bases between them. The CDR3 here is CASIGAVGTQYF. The CDR3 DNA follows: TGTGCCAGCATTGGGGCCGTCGGGACCCAGTACTTC.

This clonotype was counted between two and nine times. The chain links TRBV7-9 to TRBJ1-5, with unresolved D. V lost 0 bases, J lost 6 bases, and 6 bases lay in between. CDR3 size: 13 residues. From germline, CDR1 is SEHNR and CDR2 FQNEAQ (reference sequence). The CDR3, as DNA: TGTGCCAGCAGCTTAGCAAGAGGTCAGCCCCAGCATTTT. This sequence encodes CASSLARGQPQHF.

This clonotype was counted many times. The chain uses TRBV11-2 and TRBJ2-5, with a possible D match to TRBD1 (6 bases). The germline V and J ends were trimmed by 4 bases and 2 bases, with 17 bases remaining between them. CDR1 and CDR2 (germline): SGHAT, FQNNGV. There are 16 residues in the CDR3. Here the CDR3 reads CASSSALEGDQETQYF. CDR3 in DNA: TGTGCCAGCAGCTCGGCCTTAGAGGGGGATCAAGAGACCCAGTACTTC.

CDR3 coding DNA: TGCGCCAGCAGTGCGGGACAGGTCTACGAGCAGTACTTC. As protein: CASSAGQVYEQYF. The V call is TRBV10-2, the J call TRBJ2-7; 8 nucleotides agree with TRBD1. CDR1 is WSHSY and CDR2 is SAAADI in the germline V gene. J lost 3 bases, V lost 4 bases, and 2 bases had no gene match. The CDR3 spans 13 residues.

This clonotype showed up many times. The rearrangement uses TRBV20-1 and TRBJ2-7; 7 nucleotides align to TRBD1. With V trimmed by 1 base and J by 1 base, 1 base remained unmatched. The germline CDR1 and CDR2 sequences are DFQATT and SNEGSKA (reference sequence). The CDR3 consists of 13 residues. The CDR3 here is CSARGGQSYEQYF. DNA of the CDR3: TGCAGTGCTAGAGGGGGACAGTCCTACGAGCAGTACTTC.